This entry lists 14 T cell receptor beta chains sequenced from one sample in a study of beta chain features in type 1 diabetes. As every portion of the isolated RNA was reverse transcribed, the sequencing read expressed TCRB transcripts. Profiling relied on immunoSEQ multiplex PCR, and the TCRdb table lists in-frame clones only, not all of them. This repertoire shows more than 350,000 clones, about 10% found once; its top ten account for less than 0.06%. The material sequenced was naive CD4+ T cells from blood. Receptor source: a woman aged 18-29 years in good health.

This clone turned up a few times. The chain is built from TRBV23-1 and TRBJ2-5; the D is unclear. TRBV23-1 is given ORF status, its function remaining uncertain. This CDR3 has 17 amino acids. Trimming stripped 4 bases from V and 2 bases from J, with 20 bases between. CDR3 in DNA: TGCGCCAGCAGTCGATATCTGTCTGAAGCTCAGCAAGAGACCCAGTACTTC. Amino acid sequence: CASSRYLSEAQQETQYF.

This clone was counted a few times. The chain uses TRBV18 and TRBJ2-7, with 7 bases identical to TRBD1. The CDR3 sequence is 12 residues long. CDR1 KGHSH and CDR2 LQKENI come from the germline V gene. V shed 4 bases and J 5 bases; nucleotides not matched to a gene: 2. The CDR3 DNA sequence: TGTGCCAGCTCACTCGGGACAGACGAGCAGTACTTC. Its translation: CASSLGTDEQYF.

This clone turned up a few times. The chain has TRBV4-1 and TRBJ2-1, with 10 bases identical to TRBD2. The ends lost 1 base at V and 8 bases at J; junction bases unmatched: 14. Germline CDR1 is MGHRA and CDR2 is YSYEKL. The length of the CDR3 is 18 residues. CDR3 in DNA: TGCGCCAGCAGCCAAGCAGTAGTGGGGCTAGCGGGAGAGGATGAGCAGTTCTTC. Its protein product is CASSQAVVGLAGEDEQFF.

A few counts support this clone. The V call is TRBV15, the J call TRBJ1-5; 8 bases match TRBD1. This CDR3 region has 17 residues. The V gene end was trimmed by 5 bases and the J gene end by 7 bases; junction bases not matched to a gene: 16. Germline CDR1 LNHNV, CDR2 YYDKDF (reference sequence). The CDR3 protein is CATSGLAGQGLGQPQHF. CDR3 nucleotides: TGTGCCACCAGCGGATTGGCTGGACAGGGCTTGGGCCAGCCCCAGCATTTT. The full variable domain, in which reference TRBV15 and TRBJ1-5 provide the parts outside the CDR3, is DAMVIQNPRYQVTQFGKPVTLSCSQTLNHNVMYWYQQKSSQAPKLLFHYYDKDFNNEADTPDNFQSRRPNTSFCFLDIRSPGLGDTAMYLCATSGLAGQGLGQPQHFGDGTRLSIL.

This clone was detected ten times or more. The V call is TRBV7-2, the J call TRBJ2-5, with 7 bases aligning to TRBD2. This CDR3 has 15 amino acids. CDR1 is SGHTA and CDR2 is FQGNSA in the germline V gene. With V trimmed by 5 bases and J by 0 bases, 6 bases remained unmatched. The CDR3 DNA sequence: TGTGCCAGCAGCATGACTAGCTGGTACCAAGAGACCCAGTACTTC. It encodes CASSMTSWYQETQYF.

The sample holds a few counts of this clone. V usage is TRBV13 and J usage is TRBJ2-3, with a tentative D call TRBD1 (6 bases). V shed 4 bases and J shed 5 bases, with 16 bases lying between them. Germline CDR1 is PRHDT and CDR2 is FYEKMQ (reference sequence). The CDR3 covers 15 residues. CDR3 protein: CASSSGRGIGDTQYF. CDR3 bases: TGTGCCAGCAGCTCGGGCAGGGGAATAGGAGATACGCAGTATTTT.

This clone turned up a few times. The genes are TRBV28 and TRBJ1-4, with TRBD1 matching over 7 bases. V lost 8 bases and J lost 0; bases outside the gene matches: 3. The germline V gene has CDR1 MDHEN and CDR2 SYDVKM. The CDR3 is 14 amino acids. CDR3 DNA: TGTGCCAGCGAGGACAGGACAACTAATGAAAAACTGTTTTTT. Translating gives CASEDRTTNEKLFF. Full variable domain (rest looked up from reference TRBV28 and TRBJ1-4): DVKVTQSSRYLVKRTGEKVFLECVQDMDHENMFWYRQDPGLGLRLIYFSYDVKMKEKGDIPEGYSVSREKKERFSLILESASTNQTSMYLCASEDRTTNEKLFFGSGTQLSVL.

This clone came up many times. Here the CDR3 reads CASSQDRAEEETQYF. CDR3 sequence (DNA): TGTGCCAGCAGCCAAGATCGGGCAGAGGAAGAGACCCAGTACTTC. This chain joins TRBV4-2 and TRBJ2-5; D unresolved. The length of the CDR3 is 15 residues. The V end was cut by 0 bases, the J end by 3 bases, with 11 bases between. Germline CDR1 is LGHNA and CDR2 is YNFKEQ.

V usage is TRBV9 and J usage is TRBJ1-1; TRBD1 might be the D (6 bases). Trimming cost V 4 bases and J 3 bases, with 16 bases left between them. The CDR3 runs 15 residues. From germline, CDR1 is SGDLS and CDR2 YYNGEE. CDR3 loop: CASSQKQGRDTEAFF. The CDR3 coding sequence is TGTGCCAGCAGCCAGAAGCAGGGGCGTGACACTGAAGCTTTCTTT.

This clone was seen a few times. This rearrangement joins TRBV28 to TRBJ2-1; TRBD2 is a possible D gene (6 bases). The CDR3 is made up of 14 amino acids. V was clipped by 5 bases and J by 4 bases, with 12 bases between them. Germline CDR1 reads MDHEN; CDR2 reads SYDVKM. CDR3 sequence (DNA): TGTGCCAGCAGTGGGACTCTTAATTACAATGAGCAGTTCTTC. This sequence encodes CASSGTLNYNEQFF.

The table lists this clone with a few counts. The CDR3, as DNA: TGCGCCAGCAGCCAAGATATTACCCGGTGGGCTGGCTACACCTTC. It encodes CASSQDITRWAGYTF. V is TRBV4-3 and J is TRBJ1-2; D not certain. The germline V and J ends were trimmed by 0 bases and 7 bases, with 15 bases remaining between them. The CDR3 consists of 15 residues. Germline values: CDR1 LGHNA, CDR2 YSLEER.

CDR3 sequence reads: CASQMALGGGYEQYF. CDR3 sequence (DNA): TGTGCCAGCCAAATGGCACTTGGGGGCGGCTACGAGCAGTACTTC. The rearrangement uses TRBV6-5 and TRBJ2-7; a possible D gene is TRBD1 (6 bases). V shed 8 bases and J shed 3 bases, with 20 bases lying between them. Germline CDR1 is MNHEY and CDR2 is SVGAGI. This CDR3 has 15 amino acids.

Only a few counts were recorded for this clone. The chain recombines TRBV6-1 with TRBJ2-3; unclear D gene. The V end was cut by 6 bases, the J end by 6 bases, with 16 bases between. Germline CDR1 is MNHNS and CDR2 is SASEGT. This CDR3 has 14 amino acids. The CDR3: CASRHRLGLDTQYF. In nucleotides, the CDR3 is TGTGCCAGCAGACACCGCTTAGGGTTGGATACGCAGTATTTT.

The J gene is TRBJ1-2, the V gene TRBV10-3; no firm D call. This CDR3 comprises 14 residues. Trimming stripped 0 bases from V and 4 bases from J, with 9 bases between. CDR1 and CDR2 (germline): ENHRY, SYGVKD. In nucleotides, the CDR3 is TGTGCCATCAGTGAGTCGTACGGCACCTATGGCTACACCTTC. Its translation: CAISESYGTYGYTF.